The rows below give T cell receptor beta chains drawn from one sample of a study of CD8 T cells in Susac syndrome. One entry per CDR3 protein, called by TCRdb with MiXCR from the immunoSEQ multiplex PCR reads. The sample contains around 120,000 distinct CDR3 sequences, roughly 93% of which appear only once. The sequencing sample was made of CD4+ T cells from PBMCs. The receptors shown here come from a human donor with multiple sclerosis. The CDR3 runs from the conserved cysteine through the conserved F or W. The D gene is left open where the match is weak. Some rows mark clone size as missing; the rest say once, few, many or name a class of expanded clone.

>once|TRBD1|TRBJ1-5|TRBV28
TGTGCCAGCAGCCGTCGGACAGGTGTCTTTGGGCCCCAGCATTTT
CASSRRTGVFGPQHF
>.|.|TRBJ1-2|TRBV29-1
TGCAGCGTTGAAAGGCGACAGAACTATGGCTACACCTTC
CSVERRQNYGYTF
>.|.|TRBJ2-3|TRBV28
TGTGCCAGCAGTTTCCGGGGATCGTCAGATACGCAGTATTTT
CASSFRGSSDTQYF
>.|.|TRBJ1-2|TRBV30
TGTGCCTGGAGTGTACAGGGAGAAGGCTACACCTTC
CAWSVQGEGYTF
>.|.|TRBJ1-2|TRBV29-1
TGCAGCGTGAACATCGCTAACTATGGCTACACCTTC
CSVNIANYGYTF
>.|TRBD1|TRBJ1-5|TRBV5-1
TGCGCCAGCAGCCCGGGACAGCCGAATCAGCCCCAGCATTTT
CASSPGQPNQPQHF
>.|.|TRBJ2-1|TRBV20-1
TGCAGTGCTAGCGGTACTTCCTACAATGAGCAGTTCTTC
CSASGTSYNEQFF
>.|TRBD1|TRBJ1-4|TRBV7-9
TGTGCCAGCAGTTTAGGGGGGACAGATAATGAAAAACTGTTTTTT
CASSLGGTDNEKLFF
>.|.|TRBJ2-7|TRBV18
TGTGCCAGCTCACCACGCAATACACAGGGTGGCGAGCAGTACTTC
CASSPRNTQGGEQYF
>.|.|TRBJ1-5|TRBV20-1
TGCAGTGCTAGATCCAGCAGGGCCGACGGGGGCAATCAGCCCCAGCATTTT
CSARSSRADGGNQPQHF
>.|TRBD1|TRBJ1-5|TRBV30
TGTGCCTGGAGTGTAGGCAGGGGGAACAATCAGCCCCAGCATTTT
CAWSVGRGNNQPQHF
>.|TRBD2|TRBJ2-7|TRBV25-1
TGTGCCAGCAGTGAAGTACTAGCGGGATACGAGCAGTACTTC
CASSEVLAGYEQYF
>.|.|TRBJ2-1|TRBV28
TGTGCCAGCAGTGGGGCAGGGCTGGGGGGTCTCAATGAGCAGTTCTTC
CASSGAGLGGLNEQFF
>.|TRBD2|TRBJ2-1|TRBV5-6
TGTGCCAGCAGCTTCCTTGGGACTAGGGGCTACAATGAGCAGTTCTTC
CASSFLGTRGYNEQFF
>.|TRBD1|TRBJ2-2|TRBV11-2
TGTGCCAGCAGCTTGGGGACAGATCACGGGGAGCTGTTTTTT
CASSLGTDHGELFF
>.|TRBD1|TRBJ2-4|TRBV11-1
TGTGCCAGCAGCTCCGGGACAGGGGGAAACATTCAGTACTTC
CASSSGTGGNIQYF
>.|TRBD1|TRBJ1-5|TRBV5-1
TGCGCCAGCAGCTTGGGGACAGGGCAGCATCAGCCCCAGCATTTT
CASSLGTGQHQPQHF
>.|.|TRBJ2-2|TRBV7-3
TGTGCCAGCAGCTCAGACAGGGGAGGGTTCGGGGAGCTGTTTTTT
CASSSDRGGFGELFF
>.|.|TRBJ2-5|TRBV15
TGTGCCACCAGCAGGGCAGGGCTAGTAGAAGAGACCCAGTACTTC
CATSRAGLVEETQYF
>few|.|TRBJ2-1|TRBV28
TGTGCCAGCAGGGGCTACAATGAGCAGTTCTTC
CASRGYNEQFF
>.|.|TRBJ1-1|TRBV9
TGTGCCAGCAGCGTAGGTCGGCTGAACACTGAAGCTTTCTTT
CASSVGRLNTEAFF
>.|.|TRBJ1-1|TRBV2
TGTGCCAGCATGTTGTTGACTGAAGCTTTCTTT
CASMLLTEAFF
>.|TRBD1|TRBJ1-1|TRBV10-3
TGTGCCATCAGTGGGACAGGGAAGACTGAAGCTTTCTTT
CAISGTGKTEAFF
>.|TRBD1|TRBJ1-2|TRBV29-1
TGCAGCGCTTCGACAGGGGCCATCCTTTATGGCTACACCTTC
CSASTGAILYGYTF
>.|.|TRBJ2-7|TRBV9
TGTGCCAGCAGCGTAGAAGGGGCCGCCAACGAGCAGTACTTC
CASSVEGAANEQYF
>once|.|TRBJ2-7|TRBV7-2
TGTGCCAGCAGCTTAGAGAACCACTCCTACGAGCAGTACTTC
CASSLENHSYEQYF
>once|TRBD2|TRBJ2-7|TRBV20-1
TGCAGTGCCCCCTCGGGACTAGCGATCGACGAGCAGTACTTC
CSAPSGLAIDEQYF
>.|.|TRBJ2-1|TRBV7-9
TGTGCCAGCAGCCTCGGAGGGGCCGACAATGAGCAGTTCTTC
CASSLGGADNEQFF
>few|.|TRBJ1-1|TRBV7-9
TGTGCCAGCAGCTTAGCGGGGGGGAACACTGAAGCTTTCTTT
CASSLAGGNTEAFF
>.|.|TRBJ1-6|TRBV7-9
TGTGCCAGCAGCCGTAACGAGGGGGACAATTCACCCCTCCACTTT
CASSRNEGDNSPLHF
>.|TRBD2|TRBJ2-3|TRBV7-9
TGTGCCAGCACCTCGAGTGAGAGACTAGCGCAAGATACGCAGTATTTT
CASTSSERLAQDTQYF
>.|.|TRBJ1-1|TRBV20-1
TGCAGTGTCTCAGCTTCTATGAACACTGAAGCTTTCTTT
CSVSASMNTEAFF